This T cell receptor (beta chain) was profiled in a study of T cell changes during pregnancy in multiple sclerosis. This CDR3 comprises 15 residues. Germline V CDR1 and CDR2: SNHLY, FYNNEI. V was shortened by 2 bases and J by 7 bases, with 14 bases between the two germline ends. The assay was immunoSEQ multiplex PCR, and TCRdb's table has in-frame clones only and misses some. Of about 36,000 clones in the sample, around 90% were seen once. This clonotype originated in a female donor with multiple sclerosis, enrolled in a pregnancy study. The sample here was CD4+ T cells from peripheral blood mononuclear cells, taken after pregnancy. The chain uses TRBV2 and TRBJ1-4; TRBD1 might be the D (5 bases). The CDR3 loop is CASSEQGLEGEKLFF. The CDR3 DNA reads TGTGCCAGCAGTGAACAGGGTCTAGAAGGTGAAAAACTGTTTTTT.